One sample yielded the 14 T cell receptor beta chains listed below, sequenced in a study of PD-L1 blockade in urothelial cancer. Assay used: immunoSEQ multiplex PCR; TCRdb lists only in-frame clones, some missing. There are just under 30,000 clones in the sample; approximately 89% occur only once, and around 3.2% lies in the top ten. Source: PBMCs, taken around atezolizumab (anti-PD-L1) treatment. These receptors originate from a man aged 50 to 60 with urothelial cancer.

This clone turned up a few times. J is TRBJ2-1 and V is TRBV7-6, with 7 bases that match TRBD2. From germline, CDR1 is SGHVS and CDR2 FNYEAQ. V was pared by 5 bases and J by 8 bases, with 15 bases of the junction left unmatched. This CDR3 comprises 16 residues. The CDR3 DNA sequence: TGTGCCAGCAGCCTTAGGGAGGGGCTAGCCCGCGATGAGCAGTTCTTC. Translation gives CASSLREGLARDEQFF.

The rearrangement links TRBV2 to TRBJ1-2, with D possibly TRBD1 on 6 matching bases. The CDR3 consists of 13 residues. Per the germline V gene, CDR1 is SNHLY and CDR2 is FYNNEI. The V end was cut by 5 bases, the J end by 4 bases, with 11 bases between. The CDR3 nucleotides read TGTGCCAGCAGTCATCAGGGGACCTATGGCTACACCTTC. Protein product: CASSHQGTYGYTF.

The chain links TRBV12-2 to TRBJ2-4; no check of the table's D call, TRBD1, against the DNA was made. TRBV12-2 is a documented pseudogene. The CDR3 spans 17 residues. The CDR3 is CASRFMGHALAKNIQYF. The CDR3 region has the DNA TGTGCAAGTCGCTTTATGGGGCATGCCTTAGCCAAAAACATTCAGTACTTC.

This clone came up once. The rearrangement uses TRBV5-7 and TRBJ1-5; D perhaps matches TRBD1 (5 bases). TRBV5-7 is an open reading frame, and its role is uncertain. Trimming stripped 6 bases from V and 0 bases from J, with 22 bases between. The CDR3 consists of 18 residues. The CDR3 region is CASTLTEARYYSNQPQHF. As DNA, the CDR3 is TGTGCCAGCACTCTGACAGAGGCCCGCTATTATAGCAATCAGCCCCAGCATTTT.

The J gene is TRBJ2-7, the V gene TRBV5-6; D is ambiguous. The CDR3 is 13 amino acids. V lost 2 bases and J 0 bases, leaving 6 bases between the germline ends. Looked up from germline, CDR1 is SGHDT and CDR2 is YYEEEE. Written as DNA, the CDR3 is TGTGCCAGCAGCTTACGCAGCTCCTACGAGCAGTACTTC. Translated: CASSLRSSYEQYF. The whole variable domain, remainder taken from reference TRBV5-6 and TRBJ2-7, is DAGVTQSPTHLIKTRGQQVTLRCSPKSGHDTVSWYQQALGQGPQFIFQYYEEEERQRGNFPDRFSGHQFPNYSSELNVNALLLGDSALYLCASSLRSSYEQYFGPGTRLTVT.

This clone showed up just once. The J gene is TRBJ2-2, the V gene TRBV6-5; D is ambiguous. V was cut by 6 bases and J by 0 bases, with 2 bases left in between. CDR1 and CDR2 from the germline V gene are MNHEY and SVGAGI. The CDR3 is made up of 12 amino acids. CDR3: CASSTNTGELFF. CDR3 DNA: TGTGCCAGCAGCACGAACACCGGGGAGCTGTTTTTT.

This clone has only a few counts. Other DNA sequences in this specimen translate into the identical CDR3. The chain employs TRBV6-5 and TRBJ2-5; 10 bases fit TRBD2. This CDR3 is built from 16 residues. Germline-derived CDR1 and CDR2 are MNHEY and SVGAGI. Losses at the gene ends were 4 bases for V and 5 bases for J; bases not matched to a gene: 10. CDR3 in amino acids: CASSSPSGRAGETQYF. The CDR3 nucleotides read TGTGCCAGCAGTTCCCCCAGCGGGAGGGCCGGGGAGACCCAGTACTTC.

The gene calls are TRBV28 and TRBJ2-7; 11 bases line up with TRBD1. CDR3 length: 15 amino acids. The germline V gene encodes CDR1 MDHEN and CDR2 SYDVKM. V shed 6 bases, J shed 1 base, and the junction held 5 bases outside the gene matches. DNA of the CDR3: TGTGCCAGCAGAACCGGGACAGGGGGTTCCTACGAGCAGTACTTC. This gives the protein CASRTGTGGSYEQYF. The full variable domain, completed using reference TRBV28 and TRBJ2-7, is DVKVTQSSRYLVKRTGEKVFLECVQDMDHENMFWYRQDPGLGLRLIYFSYDVKMKEKGDIPEGYSVSREKKERFSLILESASTNQTSMYLCASRTGTGGSYEQYFGPGTRLTVT.

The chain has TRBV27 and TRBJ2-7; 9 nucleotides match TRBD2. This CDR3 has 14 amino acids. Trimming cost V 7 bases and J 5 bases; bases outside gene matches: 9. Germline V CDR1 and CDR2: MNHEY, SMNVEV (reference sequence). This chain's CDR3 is CASTAGGPFNEQYF. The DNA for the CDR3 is TGTGCCAGCACGGCGGGAGGGCCTTTCAACGAGCAGTACTTC.

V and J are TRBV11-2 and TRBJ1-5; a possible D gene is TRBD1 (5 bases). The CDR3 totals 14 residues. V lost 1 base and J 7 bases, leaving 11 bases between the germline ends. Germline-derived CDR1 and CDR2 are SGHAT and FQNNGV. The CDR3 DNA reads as TGTGCCAGCAGCTTAGCGGGCGGGGCCCAGCCCCAGCATTTT. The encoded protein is CASSLAGGAQPQHF.

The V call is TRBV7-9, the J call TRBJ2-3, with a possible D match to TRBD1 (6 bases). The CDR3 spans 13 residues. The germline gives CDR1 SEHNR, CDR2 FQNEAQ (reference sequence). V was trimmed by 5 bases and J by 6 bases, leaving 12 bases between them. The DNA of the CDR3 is TGTGCCAGCAGCGGAACTCAGGGGGATACGCAGTATTTT. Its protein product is CASSGTQGDTQYF.

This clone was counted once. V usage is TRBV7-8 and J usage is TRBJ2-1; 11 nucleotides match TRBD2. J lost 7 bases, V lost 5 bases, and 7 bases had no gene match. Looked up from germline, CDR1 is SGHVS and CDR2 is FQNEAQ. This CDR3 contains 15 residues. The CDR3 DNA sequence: TGTGCCAGCAGCCCTACTAGCGGGGGCCCGAATGAGCAGTTCTTC. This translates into CASSPTSGGPNEQFF.

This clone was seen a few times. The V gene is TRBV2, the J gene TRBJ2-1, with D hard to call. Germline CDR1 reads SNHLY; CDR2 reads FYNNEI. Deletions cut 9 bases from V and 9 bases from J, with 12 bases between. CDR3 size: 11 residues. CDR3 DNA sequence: TGTGCCAGTATGTGGTGGAGTGAGCAGTTCTTC. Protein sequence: CASMWWSEQFF. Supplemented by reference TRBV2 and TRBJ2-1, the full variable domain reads EPEVTQTPSHQVTQMGQEVILRCVPISNHLYFYWYRQILGQKVEFLVSFYNNEISEKSEIFDDQFSVERPDGSNFTLKIRSTKLEDSAMYFCASMWWSEQFFGPGTRLTVL.

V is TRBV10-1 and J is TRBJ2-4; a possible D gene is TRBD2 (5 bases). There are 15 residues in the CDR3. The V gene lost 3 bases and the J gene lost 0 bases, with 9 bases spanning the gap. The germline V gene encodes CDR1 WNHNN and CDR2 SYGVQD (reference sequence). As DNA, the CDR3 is TGCGCCAGCAGTGACGCGGGTAAAGCCAAAAACATTCAGTACTTC. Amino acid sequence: CASSDAGKAKNIQYF.